This T cell receptor beta chain was obtained from a study of cytomegalovirus exposure and HLA in healthy donors. Primers: 60 Vbeta forward and 13 Jbeta reverse. TCRdb's table, derived via immunoSEQ multiplex PCR, lists solely in-frame clones and lacks some. The sample contains 160,000 or so clones, 60% to 80% of which appear only once. J lost 9 bases, V lost 8 bases, and 10 bases had no gene match. Germline V lookup: CDR1 SQVTM, CDR2 ANQGSEA. This CDR3 is 14 amino acids long. The receptor comes from a man aged 60 to 75 in good health and CMV-seronegative. This chain links TRBV29-1 with TRBJ2-1; 13 bases agree with TRBD2. The sequenced sample was PBMCs. The CDR3, as DNA: TGCAGCACCAGGACTAGCGGGGGCTGGGCTGAGCAGTTCTTC. As protein: CSTRTSGGWAEQFF.